What follows are 14 T cell receptor beta chains derived from one specimen sequenced in a study of shared clonotypes between healthy human individuals. As defined, naive CD8 cells were CD45RO-negative and positively selected for CCR7, with terminally differentiated effector memory CD45RA+ cells excluded. Generated by immunoSEQ multiplex PCR, the TCRdb table keeps only in-frame clones and is missing some. Among approximately 1.9 million clones listed, 85% to 95% were seen once. Sequencing used naive CD8+ T cells from PBMCs. The receptors originated from a man in his late teens or twenties in good health. Some clones in this sample may be carry-over from other donors' samples.

The genes are TRBV11-2 and TRBJ2-2; D possibly matches TRBD1 or TRBD2 (5 bases each). V shed 10 bases and J shed 6 bases, with 12 bases lying between them. The CDR3 extends over 12 amino acids. Germline V gives CDR1 SGHAT, CDR2 FQNNGV. The CDR3 spells CATPLGAGELFF. The CDR3, as DNA: TGTGCCACTCCCTTGGGGGCCGGGGAGCTGTTTTTT.

This clone occurred a few times. The junction and the germline gene differ at one end; a read error may be behind it. V gene TRBV29-1 combines with J gene TRBJ1-4, with D possibly being TRBD1 (6 bases). CDR1 SQVTM and CDR2 ANQGSEA come from the germline V gene. This CDR3 region has 8 residues. The CDR3 region has the DNA TGCAGCGTTGGCCAGGGGCTCTTT. Amino acids: CSVGQGLF.

The V gene is TRBV29-1, the J gene TRBJ2-1, with TRBD2 identical over 8 bases. The CDR3 is made up of 13 amino acids. V was clipped by 6 bases and J by 6 bases; unmatched bases: 7. CDR1 is SQVTM, CDR2 ANQGSEA, per germline. In DNA, the CDR3 is TGCAGCGTATTCCCCGGGAGGGCCAATGAGCAGTTCTTC. It translates to CSVFPGRANEQFF.

This clone was recorded once. The chain combines TRBV7-6 with TRBJ1-1; D is unresolved. CDR1 is SGHVS and CDR2 is FNYEAQ in the germline V gene. The CDR3 spans 15 residues. Trimming stripped 2 bases from V and 1 base from J, with 11 bases between. CDR3 loop: CASSLSTNGNTEAFF. Here the CDR3 DNA reads TGTGCCAGCAGCTTAAGTACAAACGGGAACACTGAAGCTTTCTTT. Full variable domain (missing parts from reference TRBV7-6 and TRBJ1-1): GAGVSQSPRYKVTKRGQDVALRCDPISGHVSLYWYRQALGQGPEFLTYFNYEAQQDKSGLPNDRFSAERPEGSISTLTIQRTEQRDSAMYRCASSLSTNGNTEAFFGQGTRLTVV.

The V and J genes are TRBV30 and TRBJ2-3, with 9 bases matching TRBD1. The CDR3 is made up of 16 amino acids. Trimming removed 0 bases from V and 4 bases from J; junction bases left unmatched: 8. The germline gives CDR1 GTSNPN, CDR2 SVGIG (reference sequence). CDR3 in amino acids: CAWSVRDRVRPDTQYF. The DNA of the CDR3 is TGTGCCTGGAGTGTACGGGACAGGGTCCGGCCAGATACGCAGTATTTT.

In its sample, this clone was seen once. The chain combines TRBV6-6 with TRBJ2-7; the match to TRBD2 covers 9 bases. This CDR3 is 13 amino acids long. Trimming removed 8 bases from V and 4 bases from J; junction bases left unmatched: 6. The V gene's germline CDR1 is MNHNY and CDR2 SVGAGI (reference sequence). CDR3 sequence: CASHAGGEYEQYF. CDR3 in DNA: TGTGCCAGCCACGCGGGGGGGGAATACGAGCAGTACTTC.

The chain joins TRBV7-9 to TRBJ1-4; 7 bases align to TRBD1. Germline lookup yields CDR1 SEHNR and CDR2 FQNEAQ (reference sequence). CDR3 length equals 15 residues. V shed 5 bases, J shed 1 base, and the junction held 4 bases outside the gene matches. The CDR3, as DNA: TGTGCCAGCAGCCCTGGGACAGTAACTAATGAAAAACTGTTTTTT. As protein: CASSPGTVTNEKLFF.

The chain joins TRBV7-9 to TRBJ2-7; D might be TRBD1 or TRBD2, each matching 5 bases. The CDR3 length is 16 residues. V shed 6 bases and J shed 4 bases, with 22 bases lying between them. Germline V gene data show CDR1 as SEHNR and CDR2 as FQNEAQ (reference sequence). The CDR3 DNA reads as TGTGCCAGCAGAAATTGGTCTGGGACGGTCCTATACGAGCAGTACTTC. Translating gives CASRNWSGTVLYEQYF. The full variable domain, completed using reference TRBV7-9 and TRBJ2-7, is DTGVSQNPRHKITKRGQNVTFRCDPISEHNRLYWYRQTLGQGPEFLTYFQNEAQLEKSRLLSDRFSAERPKGSFSTLEIQRTEQGDSAMYLCASRNWSGTVLYEQYFGPGTRLTVT.

As regards this clone: The same CDR3 is also encoded by other DNA sequences in this sample. V and J are TRBV7-9 and TRBJ1-2, with TRBD1 identical over 8 bases. J was trimmed by 4 bases and V by 1 base; bases with no gene match: 2. Germline CDR1 and CDR2: SEHNR and FQNEAQ (reference sequence). This CDR3 region has 14 residues. This CDR3 is CASSLVGTGYGYTF. The CDR3 bases are TGTGCCAGCAGCTTAGTAGGGACAGGCTATGGCTACACCTTC.

The chain recombines TRBV7-9 with TRBJ1-2; D is possibly TRBD1 (5 bases). Germline values: CDR1 SEHNR, CDR2 FQNEAQ (reference sequence). Trimming cost V 4 bases and J 8 bases, with 14 bases left between them. CDR3 size: 13 residues. This chain's CDR3 is CASSSEGAGGYTF. CDR3 nucleotide sequence: TGTGCCAGCAGCTCCGAAGGGGCGGGCGGCTACACCTTC.

This chain links TRBV15 with TRBJ1-5; D might be TRBD1 (5 bases). The CDR3 spans 13 residues. Germline CDR1 is LNHNV and CDR2 is YYDKDF (reference sequence). The V end lost 4 bases, the J end lost 7 bases, and 11 bases lay between the germline ends. The CDR3 reads CATSIGTGQPQHF. The CDR3 nucleotides are TGTGCCACCAGCATAGGGACGGGGCAGCCCCAGCATTTT.

Regarding this clone: Since a much larger clone is just one base distant, this may be a read error. This same CDR3 is encoded by further DNA sequences in the sample. In DNA form, the CDR3 reads TGTGCCAGCAGTTCAACCGGGGAGCTGTTTTTT. Its translation is CASSSTGELFF. The chain combines TRBV7-9 with TRBJ2-2, with no clear D. CDR3 size: 11 residues. V gave up 6 bases and J gave up 5 bases, with 4 bases separating them. Germline V gives CDR1 SEHNR, CDR2 FQNEAQ (reference sequence).

The V gene is TRBV28, the J gene TRBJ1-5; 8 bases are shared with TRBD1. Germline trimming cut 3 bases from V and 7 bases from J; bases unmatched to any gene: 5. The CDR3 is made up of 14 amino acids. Per germline, CDR1 MDHEN and CDR2 SYDVKM. CDR3 nucleotides: TGTGCCAGCAGTTTGGACAGGGAAGTGCAGCCCCAGCATTTT. Its translation: CASSLDREVQPQHF.

DNA for the CDR3: TGTGCCAGCAGCCAAGAGGGGGGGGATGAGCAGTTCTTC. This encodes CASSQEGGDEQFF. V is TRBV5-8 and J is TRBJ2-1, with a weak D call TRBD2 (7 bases). The V and J ends lost 4 bases and 8 bases respectively, with 13 bases between them. CDR3 size: 13 residues. Per germline, CDR1 SGHTS and CDR2 YDEGEE.